This T cell receptor beta chain derives from a study of T-cell reconstitution after alpha-beta-depleted transplantation in children listed by TCRdb under 2016. Looking at the study overall: Using TCR repertoire profiling, the study followed T-cell immune reconstitution in a quantitative way in children after TCRalphabeta/CD19-depleted allogeneic hematopoietic cell transplantation.

Overall study outcomes, separate from this receptor: In some patients, the high TCRbeta diversity seen at day 60 was put down to recipient T cells and intrathymic progenitors that had survived conditioning. Over the following months the frequencies of hyperexpanded clones went down, and after one year T-cell counts and TCRbeta diversity were mostly credited to newly produced T cells. The apparently early recovery of alphabetaT-cell counts about two months after transplant reportedly depended on only several hundred rapidly expanded clones that came from non-depleted graft cells.

Libraries were made using PCR. Reads for this sample came from an Illumina HiSeq 2500. TCR libraries were prepared with molecular barcoding, using unique molecular identifiers to normalize TCRbeta repertoire quantification. TCRdb trimmed public reads at Q25 via fastp, called clones via MiXCR and kept in-frame beta chains. Every entry covers one CDR3 protein and lists the most common genes and DNA from its rows. This sample has 700,000 or so distinct CDR3 sequences in its table, and around 14% of those were observed once. The top ten clonotypes cover 0.79% of the sample. This clonotype was recorded a few times. Its antigen target is currently unknown. Base quality data are lacking; no much larger clone is found one base away. Between the V and J ends, shortened by 6 bases and 7 bases respectively, the junction contains 16 bases. CDR1 and CDR2 (SQVTM, ANQGSEA) derive from the germline V gene. The CDR3 starts with the cysteine, ends with the phenylalanine, and has 13 residues. Kept here is only the CDR3 DNA, which spans 39 bases and is read in frame from base 1.

The treatment or condition label, read with the paper, signifies: allogeneic hematopoietic cell transplantation with graft depleted of TCRalphabeta T cells and CD19 B cells. The transplant recipients were children given TCRalphabeta/CD19-depleted allogeneic hematopoietic cell grafts. The receptor's source is a girl aged 2 to 10 with congenital amegakaryocytic thrombocytopenia, due to receive a stem cell transplant. The specimen comprised PBMCs, sampled before TCRalphabeta/CD19-depleted stem cell transplant. The chain uses TRBV29-1 and TRBJ2-1; the D gene cannot be resolved reliably. The sequenced DNA: TGCAGCGTCCGCCTAGAAGGGCGAAATGAGCAGTTCTTC. It encodes CSVRLEGRNEQFF.